This T cell receptor beta chain was recovered during a study of cytomegalovirus exposure and HLA in healthy donors. With 60 Vbeta and 13 Jbeta primers, the PCR was carried out. The method was immunoSEQ multiplex PCR; TCRdb's version includes in-frame clones alone and lacks a portion of them. Found here are some 41,000 clones, roughly 51% of them singletons; the top ten hold under 6.5%. Study results and caveats: Within an earlier analysis, most TCR beta V segments proved productive either about 90% or about 30% of the time.

CDR1 is SGHTA and CDR2 is FQGNSA in the germline V gene. V was shortened by 1 base and J by 6 bases, with 10 bases between the two germline ends. The CDR3 runs to 14 residues. To note about this clone: The antigen remains undetermined.

The rearrangement uses TRBV7-2 and TRBJ2-1; D possibly corresponds to TRBD2 (6 bases). The specimen sequenced was PBMCs. This receptor was taken from a man aged 60 to 75 in good health and CMV-seronegative. This chain's CDR3 is CASSLGGVRNEQFF. The CDR3 DNA is TGTGCCAGCAGCTTAGGCGGGGTTCGCAATGAGCAGTTCTTC.